These 19 T cell receptor beta chains originate from one sample sequenced in a study of shared clonotypes between healthy human individuals. This table comes from immunoSEQ multiplex PCR, and its TCRdb copy is limited to in-frame clones, with some not included. The table includes about 710,000 clones, roughly 72% detected once. Sequenced input: memory CD4+ T cells sorted from blood. Subset in this sample: CD45RA-negative fraction. The receptors here all came from a woman in her 30s in good health.

With regard to this clone: A much larger clone differs from this one at a single base, so this may be a read error. This chain connects TRBV28 to TRBJ2-7, with D hard to call. This CDR3 has 12 residues. Between the trimmed V and J ends, which lost 6 bases and 1 base, there was a span of 7 bases. The germline V gene has CDR1 MDHEN and CDR2 SYDVKM. The DNA for the CDR3 is TGTGCCAGCAGGGACGGTTCCTACGAGCAGTACTTC. Protein product: CASRDGSYEQYF.

V gene TRBV5-1 combines with J gene TRBJ2-7; D gene unclear. CDR3 length: 13 residues. Trimming took 4 bases from V and 9 from J, leaving 17 bases between them. Germline CDR1 and CDR2: SGHRS and YFSETQ. The CDR3 DNA follows: TGCGCCAGCAGCCCCGAAGGCCTGGTGGGGCAGTACTTC. Translation gives CASSPEGLVGQYF. The full variable domain, with the rest looked up from reference TRBV5-1 and TRBJ2-7, is KAGVTQTPRYLIKTRGQQVTLSCSPISGHRSVSWYQQTPGQGLQFLFEYFSETQRNKGNFPGRFSGRQFSNSRSEMNVSTLELGDSALYLCASSPEGLVGQYFGPGTRLTVT.

V is TRBV19 and J is TRBJ2-1; the match to TRBD2 covers 9 bases. Germline CDR1 reads LNHDA; CDR2 reads SQIVND (reference sequence). Trimming at V came to 0 bases and at J to 9 bases, leaving 18 bases not matched to a gene. The CDR3 covers 19 residues. The CDR3 sequence: CASSIEGTASGKVRGEQFF. DNA for the CDR3: TGTGCCAGTAGTATAGAGGGGACGGCTAGCGGGAAGGTCCGGGGTGAGCAGTTCTTC.

This clone was recorded a few times. The chain couples TRBV2 to TRBJ1-5, with TRBD1 identical over 7 bases. V lost 6 bases, J lost 8 bases, and 7 bases stayed unmatched. Germline loops: CDR1 SNHLY, CDR2 FYNNEI. CDR3 size: 13 residues. CDR3 loop: CASRRDRVEPQHF. In DNA form, the CDR3 reads TGTGCCAGCAGAAGGGACAGAGTCGAGCCCCAGCATTTT.

The chain has TRBV5-1 and TRBJ2-6; D may correspond to TRBD1 or TRBD2 (5 bases each). The CDR3 is 18 residues long. The ends were cut back, 5 bases at V and 1 base at J, with 19 bases in the middle. Germline loops: CDR1 SGHRS, CDR2 YFSETQ. This chain's CDR3 is CASRFRDGAMSGANVLTF. CDR3 coding DNA: TGCGCCAGCAGGTTCCGGGACGGGGCGATGTCTGGGGCCAACGTCCTGACTTTC.

The DNA for the CDR3 is TGTGCCAGCAGGCGCGGGACTTCCTACTACAATGAGCAGTTCTTC. This sequence encodes CASRRGTSYYNEQFF. The genes are TRBV28 and TRBJ2-1; D is possibly TRBD2 (6 bases). CDR3 length: 15 residues. Germline V gene lookup returns CDR1 MDHEN and CDR2 SYDVKM. Trimming pared 6 bases from V and 3 bases from J, leaving 15 bases between. Complete variable domain (other parts from reference TRBV28 and TRBJ2-1): DVKVTQSSRYLVKRTGEKVFLECVQDMDHENMFWYRQDPGLGLRLIYFSYDVKMKEKGDIPEGYSVSREKKERFSLILESASTNQTSMYLCASRRGTSYYNEQFFGPGTRLTVL.

The chain uses TRBV11-2 and TRBJ1-1, with 11 bases lining up with TRBD1. The CDR3 consists of 14 residues. V gave up 5 bases and J gave up 4 bases; unmatched junction bases: 3. Germline lookup yields CDR1 SGHAT and CDR2 FQNNGV. The chain's CDR3 is CASSKGQGVTEAFF. CDR3 bases: TGTGCCAGCAGCAAGGGACAGGGGGTCACTGAAGCTTTCTTT.

A single count supports this clone. CDR3 sequence reads: CASSLESNRDEKLFF. CDR3 in DNA: TGCGCCAGCAGCTTGGAGTCGAACAGAGATGAAAAACTGTTTTTT. V usage is TRBV5-1 and J usage is TRBJ1-4, with D hard to call. Germline assignment: CDR1 SGHRS and CDR2 YFSETQ. CDR3 length equals 15 residues. Trimming took off 0 bases at V and 6 bases at J, with 12 bases between the two ends. The variable domain in full, with the rest retrieved from reference TRBV5-1 and TRBJ1-4, is KAGVTQTPRYLIKTRGQQVTLSCSPISGHRSVSWYQQTPGQGLQFLFEYFSETQRNKGNFPGRFSGRQFSNSRSEMNVSTLELGDSALYLCASSLESNRDEKLFFGSGTQLSVL.

This sequence joins TRBV15 and TRBJ2-5; unclear D gene. Gene TRBJ2-7 matches the end of the DNA better, so the J call may be wrong. CDR3 length equals 15 residues. CDR1 LNHNV and CDR2 YYDKDF come from the germline V gene (reference sequence). The CDR3 DNA reads TGTGCCACCAGCAGAGGGACGACGAGCTCCTACGAGCAGTACTTC. Its translation is CATSRGTTSSYEQYF.

The V and J genes are TRBV28 and TRBJ1-5; D may be TRBD1 (5 bases). The V and J ends lost 5 bases and 5 bases respectively, with 16 bases between them. Looked up from germline, CDR1 is MDHEN and CDR2 is SYDVKM. The CDR3 spans 15 residues. CDR3 DNA: TGTGCCAGCAGTACGCCCAAAGAGGGACATCAGCCCCAGCATTTT. It is translated as CASSTPKEGHQPQHF. Drawing the rest from reference TRBV28 and TRBJ1-5, the complete variable domain is DVKVTQSSRYLVKRTGEKVFLECVQDMDHENMFWYRQDPGLGLRLIYFSYDVKMKEKGDIPEGYSVSREKKERFSLILESASTNQTSMYLCASSTPKEGHQPQHFGDGTRLSIL.

This clone was seen only a few times. Here the CDR3 reads CASSSGQGGHQPQHF. CDR3 nucleotides: TGCGCCAGCAGCTCGGGACAGGGAGGCCATCAGCCCCAGCATTTT. This sequence joins TRBV5-1 and TRBJ1-5; the match to TRBD1 covers 9 bases. CDR1 and CDR2 from the germline V gene are SGHRS and YFSETQ. J was trimmed by 5 bases and V by 3 bases; bases with no gene match: 6. The CDR3 covers 15 residues.

With respect to this clone: The sample contains more than one DNA sequence encoding this CDR3. The J gene is TRBJ1-5, the V gene TRBV4-1; no definite D call. Germline assignment: CDR1 MGHRA and CDR2 YSYEKL. The CDR3 covers 14 residues. Deletions cut 2 bases from V and 0 bases from J, with 5 bases between. The DNA for the CDR3 is TGCGCCAGCAGCCAACAGGATAGCAATCAGCCCCAGCATTTT. Translation: CASSQQDSNQPQHF.

This clone was picked up one time. Here the CDR3 reads CASSPRQGPYNEQFF. The CDR3 nucleotides are TGTGCCAGCAGTCCTAGACAGGGACCCTACAATGAGCAGTTCTTC. The gene calls are TRBV27 and TRBJ2-1; 7 bases agree with TRBD1. Germline-derived CDR1 and CDR2 are MNHEY and SMNVEV (reference sequence). The CDR3 spans 15 residues. V gave up 5 bases and J gave up 2 bases; unmatched junction bases: 6.

The rearrangement links TRBV2 to TRBJ1-1; 7 positions match TRBD1. The CDR3 loop spans 15 amino acids. The ends lost 4 bases at V and 7 bases at J; junction bases unmatched: 12. Looked up from germline, CDR1 is SNHLY and CDR2 is FYNNEI. The CDR3 sequence is CASSARATGTSEAFF. As DNA, the CDR3 is TGTGCCAGCAGTGCTAGAGCGACAGGGACTAGTGAAGCTTTCTTT.

The chain couples TRBV27 to TRBJ2-3; 7 nucleotides match TRBD2. The CDR3 consists of 15 residues. Germline trimming cut 4 bases from V and 4 bases from J; bases unmatched to any gene: 8. Germline V lookup: CDR1 MNHEY, CDR2 SMNVEV (reference sequence). The chain's CDR3 is CASSSLGRGSDTQYF. The DNA for the CDR3 is TGTGCCAGCAGTTCGCTGGGGAGGGGATCAGATACGCAGTATTTT.

The rearrangement joins TRBV6-5 to TRBJ2-7, with no clear D. CDR1 MNHEY and CDR2 SVGAGI come from the germline V gene. This CDR3 is built from 13 residues. Trimming took 2 bases from V and 4 from J, leaving 9 bases between them. In nucleotides, the CDR3 is TGTGCCAGCAGTTACCAACCGAATTACGAGCAGTACTTC. It yields the protein CASSYQPNYEQYF.

The rearrangement links TRBV7-9 to TRBJ1-1, with TRBD1 matching 7 bases. V lost 0 bases, J lost 5 bases, and 6 bases stayed unmatched. This CDR3 contains 15 residues. Germline assignment: CDR1 SEHNR and CDR2 FQNEAQ (reference sequence). The CDR3 region has the DNA TGTGCCAGCAGCTTAGCTAGGGGGCGTGGGACTGAAGCTTTCTTT. This encodes CASSLARGRGTEAFF.

This chain uses TRBV19 with TRBJ2-5; 10 bases fit TRBD2. V lost 4 bases to trimming and J lost 5 bases; unmatched junction nucleotides: 7. CDR1 is LNHDA, CDR2 SQIVND, per germline (reference sequence). The CDR3 covers 15 residues. CDR3 loop: CASSRTSGSRETQYF. The CDR3 coding sequence is TGTGCCAGTAGTAGGACTAGCGGTAGTCGGGAGACCCAGTACTTC.

A remark on this clone: This may be a read error: a much more frequent sequence differs by one nucleotide. This sample also contains other DNA sequences that code for the same CDR3. This sequence joins TRBV28 and TRBJ1-4, with a weak D call TRBD1 (6 bases). The V end was cut by 5 bases, the J end by 8 bases, with 9 bases between. Germline CDR1 and CDR2: MDHEN and SYDVKM. The CDR3 covers 12 residues. CDR3 protein: CASSLQGEKLFF. The CDR3 DNA reads as TGTGCCAGCAGTCTTCAGGGGGAAAAACTGTTTTTT. The full variable domain, with the rest looked up from reference TRBV28 and TRBJ1-4, is DVKVTQSSRYLVKRTGEKVFLECVQDMDHENMFWYRQDPGLGLRLIYFSYDVKMKEKGDIPEGYSVSREKKERFSLILESASTNQTSMYLCASSLQGEKLFFGSGTQLSVL.